Listed below are T cell receptor beta chains from one sample, sequenced in a study of shared clonotypes between healthy human individuals. The protocol was immunoSEQ multiplex PCR, while the TCRdb copy is restricted to in-frame clones and leaves out a portion. The sample lists 1,500,000 or so clones, 98% occurring once. Sample: naive CD4+ T cells sorted from blood. These receptor sequences come from a man aged 25 to 40 in good health. Both conserved end residues are trimmed from each CDR3.

V gene	J gene	CDR3 protein
TRBV4-1	TRBJ2-1	ASSQGQSYNEQF
TRBV5-4	TRBJ2-7	ASSLYRSLSYEQY
TRBV29-1	TRBJ1-1	SAKQGNTEAF
TRBV18	TRBJ2-1	ASSPGGRNEQF
TRBV5-1	TRBJ2-1	ASSLELAGEDEQF
TRBV9	TRBJ2-2	ASSVGGPTGELF
TRBV18	TRBJ2-4	ASSPAGGAKNIQY
TRBV6-1	TRBJ2-1	ASILQGSRGEQF
TRBV4-1	TRBJ2-4	ASSQDQAGGAKNIQY
TRBV27	TRBJ1-4	ASSGGRPREKLS
TRBV5-1	TRBJ2-3	ASYLAGDITDTQY
TRBV7-9	TRBJ2-7	ASSLEPNYEQY
TRBV6-1	TRBJ1-2	ASSEGGYGYT
TRBV7-2	TRBJ1-2	ASSLDTGPRGYGYT
TRBV18	TRBJ2-3	ASSPRASDTQY
TRBV7-9	TRBJ2-3	ASSLVGQGSDTQY
TRBV5-1	TRBJ2-2	ASSPGLAGGAGELF
TRBV5-1	TRBJ2-7	ASGRQESSYEQY
TRBV5-1	TRBJ2-6	ASSSSTRDRESGANVLT